The present T cell receptor beta chain was sequenced within a study of vaccination effects on CD4 cells after COVID-19. As concerns this clone: What it binds is unknown.

Antigen-specific CD4+ T cells were expanded with viral peptide pools in the ViraFEST assay before sequencing. The culture ran for nine to ten days, and then CD4+ T cells were isolated. Half-medium replacement with IL-2 medium occurred on days 3 and 7. Per the germline V gene, CDR1 is LNHDA and CDR2 is SQIVND (reference sequence). V lost 5 bases and J lost 5; bases outside the gene matches: 11. The CDR3 loop spans 15 amino acids. Data came from immunoSEQ multiplex PCR; TCRdb stores just in-frame clones and leaves some out. This sample has approximately 54,000 clones, with roughly 80% found just once. The sequence came from a human donor who received a COVID-19 vaccine. Sequenced here: CD4+ T cells from PBMCs cultured with HCoV-229E spike peptides, sampled before COVID-19 vaccination. The V and J genes are TRBV19 and TRBJ1-2; 7 nucleotides agree with TRBD1. The CDR3, as DNA: TGTGCCAGTAGTCACGGACAGGTCGCGGGGTATGGCTACACCTTC. It encodes CASSHGQVAGYGYTF. Full variable domain (remainder filled in from reference TRBV19 and TRBJ1-2): DGGITQSPKYLFRKEGQNVTLSCEQNLNHDAMYWYRQDPGQGLRLIYYSQIVNDFQKGDIAEGYSVSREKKESFPLTVTSAQKNPTAFYLCASSHGQVAGYGYTFGSGTRLTVV.